This T cell receptor beta chain was captured in a study of vaccination and CD4 T cells after COVID-19 (dated by TCRdb to 2022 to 2024). General notes on the study: Convalescent patients had a positive SARS-CoV-2 result on nasal swab PCR, and of these patients, several had mild disease and one had severe disease. In the convalescent cohort there were six males and four females, among whom were two Hispanic individuals, seven Caucasians, two Asians and one multiracial person. Participants got two doses of the Pfizer-BioNTech BNT162b2 vaccine (n=8) or two doses of the Moderna mRNA-1273 vaccine (n=2). Post-COVID blood samples were collected from convalescent patients a median of roughly 100 days after diagnosis, with a range of roughly 35 to 180 days. The time from the second vaccine dose to post-vaccine blood sampling had a median of 72 days and ranged from about 12 to 241 days. Culture stimuli were overlapping spike peptide pools from SARS-CoV-2 and from the common cold coronaviruses HCoV-NL63, HCoV-OC43 and HCoV-229E. Control cultures received a CEFX viral epitope pool as the positive control, an HIV-1 Nef peptide pool as the negative control, or no peptide. In around nine COVID-19 convalescent patients and a handful of infection-naive healthy vaccine recipients, the spike-specific CD4+ TCR repertoire before mRNA vaccination was compared with the repertoire after mRNA vaccination. The full study reports these points: The median number of SARS-CoV-2-reactive clonotypes rose from around 21 after infection to a few dozen after vaccination, but the change was not significant. Only a relatively small number of convalescent patients were included in the study, and early timepoints following natural infection were not analyzed. Among convalescent patients, a median about 87% of the SARS-CoV-2-reactive clones seen after vaccination appeared only after vaccination, which suggests priming specific to the vaccine. Of the vaccine-specific clones found in convalescent patients, nearly all (304 of 307) were mono-reactive for SARS-CoV-2 spike instead of being cross-reactive with common cold coronaviruses.

Taken with the paper, the label for treatment or condition translates to: roughly 10-day PBMC culture with coronavirus spike peptide pools or control peptides (ViraFEST assay). The ViraFEST assay, used in the study, expanded antigen-specific T cells with peptide pools and then identified the expanded clonotypes through TCR sequencing. The convalescent patients' positive SARS-CoV-2 PCR tests were from March to December 2020, which was before the Alpha, Beta and Delta variants emerged in the United States. About 2 million PBMCs per well were cultured in IMDM with 5% human AB serum and 8 to 10 IU/ml IL-2, plus 10 ug/ml peptide pools. On days 3 and 7, half of the culture medium was replaced with fresh IL-2-containing medium. Once the cells had been in culture for less than 12 days, the EasySep CD4+ T cell isolation kit was used to isolate CD4+ T cells by negative selection. Ficoll-Paque Plus gradient centrifugation was used to isolate PBMCs from whole blood, and the isolated PBMCs were then either used fresh or cryopreserved at -140C. Culture conditions were generally each tested in triplicate wells.

From the cysteine up to the phenylalanine, the CDR3 has a length of 16 residues. This entry keeps only the CDR3 DNA: 48 bases, framed from base 1. V loses 0 bases, J loses 2 bases, and the germline ends lie 9 bases apart. CDR1 is given as SGHRS and CDR2 as YFSETQ, both from the germline V gene. Library prep was done by PCR. TCR sequencing of DNA from cultured CD4+ T cells used the Oncomine TCR Beta short-read assay at the Johns Hopkins FTIC core. The QIAamp micro DNA kit was used to extract genomic DNA from the cultured CD4+ T cells. Oncomine TCR Beta libraries from cultured CD4+ T cells were pooled with unique dual indexes and sequenced on an Illumina iSeq 100. In the original analysis: Non-productive sequences were removed, and CDR3s that did not start with C, did not end with F or W, or were shorter than 7 amino acids were discarded. The MANAFEST web application was used to identify antigen-specific clonotypes by comparing peptide-stimulated wells against reference wells and other culture wells. For a clone to be called positive, the clone needed an FDR below 0.05, an odds ratio above 5, and a productive frequency above 0.1% in at least two of three replicate wells. A clonotype counted as cross-reactive if it showed significant expansion both in the SARS-CoV-2 spike wells and in at least one common cold coronavirus spike condition. Similarity between CDR3 sequences was evaluated in R version 3.6.1 using Levenshtein distances (stringdist) and unrooted phylogenetic trees (ape). TCRdb redid the processing of the public reads, applying fastp at Q25 and MiXCR, and retained in-frame beta chains. Each entry merges the rows of one CDR3 protein and shows their most common DNA and genes. What appears here as the V and J calls and clone size reflects TCRdb's work, not the paper's. The sample table records about 13,000 distinct CDR3 sequences; 56% of these occur just once. Of the sample, 18% is held by the ten largest clones.

Only a few counts were recorded for this clonotype. The antigen this receptor binds is unknown. Within one base of it there is no much larger clone, and no base qualities were kept. The sequence is built from TRBV5-1 and TRBJ1-6, with no confidently assigned D gene. This clonotype was sampled from a human donor who had recovered from COVID-19. Material: CD4+ T cells from blood, cultured in vitro. This receptor has the CDR3 CASSLDPATYNSPLHF. The bases are TGCGCCAGCAGCTTGGACCCAGCGACCTATAATTCACCCCTCCACTTT. The CDR3, completed at both ends by the reference TRBV5-1 and TRBJ1-6 genes, gives the full variable domain KAGVTQTPRYLIKTRGQQVTLSCSPISGHRSVSWYQQTPGQGLQFLFEYFSETQRNKGNFPGRFSGRQFSNSRSEMNVSTLELGDSALYLCASSLDPATYNSPLHFGNGTRLTVT.